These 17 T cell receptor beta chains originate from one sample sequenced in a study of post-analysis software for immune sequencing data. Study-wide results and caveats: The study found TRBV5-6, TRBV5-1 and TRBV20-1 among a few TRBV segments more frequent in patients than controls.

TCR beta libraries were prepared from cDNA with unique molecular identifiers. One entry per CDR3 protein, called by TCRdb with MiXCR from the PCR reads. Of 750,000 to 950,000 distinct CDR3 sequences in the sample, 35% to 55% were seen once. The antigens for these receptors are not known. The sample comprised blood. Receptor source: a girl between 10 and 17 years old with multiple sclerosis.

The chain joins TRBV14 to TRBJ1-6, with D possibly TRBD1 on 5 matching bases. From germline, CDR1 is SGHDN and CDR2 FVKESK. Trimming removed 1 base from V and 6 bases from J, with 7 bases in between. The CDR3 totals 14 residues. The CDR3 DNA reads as TGTGCCAGCAGCCAAGGGGGGTTTAATTCACCCCTCCACTTT. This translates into CASSQGGFNSPLHF. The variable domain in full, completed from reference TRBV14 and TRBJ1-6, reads EAGVTQFPSHSVIEKGQTVTLRCDPISGHDNLYWYRRVMGKEIKFLLHFVKESKQDESGMPNNRFLAERTGGTYSTLKVQPAELEDSGVYFCASSQGGFNSPLHFGNGTRLTVT.

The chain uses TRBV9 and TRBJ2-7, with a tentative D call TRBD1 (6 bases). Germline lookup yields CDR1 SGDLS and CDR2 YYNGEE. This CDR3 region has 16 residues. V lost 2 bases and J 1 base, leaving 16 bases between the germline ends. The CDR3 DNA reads TGTGCCAGCAGCGTTGACACAGGGTCGGGGTCCTACGAGCAGTACTTC. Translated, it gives CASSVDTGSGSYEQYF.

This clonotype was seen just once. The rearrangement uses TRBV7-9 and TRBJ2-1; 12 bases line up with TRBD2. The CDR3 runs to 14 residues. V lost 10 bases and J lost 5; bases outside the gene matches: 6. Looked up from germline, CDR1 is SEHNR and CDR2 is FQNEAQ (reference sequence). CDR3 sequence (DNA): TGTGCCAACAGAAGGACTAGCGGGGACAATGAGCAGTTCTTC. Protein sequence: CANRRTSGDNEQFF. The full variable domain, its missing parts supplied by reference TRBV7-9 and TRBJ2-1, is DTGVSQNPRHKITKRGQNVTFRCDPISEHNRLYWYRQTLGQGPEFLTYFQNEAQLEKSRLLSDRFSAERPKGSFSTLEIQRTEQGDSAMYLCANRRTSGDNEQFFGPGTRLTVL.

The CDR3 DNA reads as TGTGCCACCAGCAGCGGACCACAGGGGGCTGGTGGCTACACCTTC. This encodes CATSSGPQGAGGYTF. The V call is TRBV15, the J call TRBJ1-2, with 9 bases that match TRBD1. The CDR3 is 15 residues long. Trimming took 3 bases from V and 7 from J; bases not matched to a gene: 9. In germline, CDR1 is LNHNV, CDR2 YYDKDF (reference sequence). The variable domain in full, with the rest retrieved from reference TRBV15 and TRBJ1-2, is DAMVIQNPRYQVTQFGKPVTLSCSQTLNHNVMYWYQQKSSQAPKLLFHYYDKDFNNEADTPDNFQSRRPNTSFCFLDIRSPGLGDTAMYLCATSSGPQGAGGYTFGSGTRLTVV.

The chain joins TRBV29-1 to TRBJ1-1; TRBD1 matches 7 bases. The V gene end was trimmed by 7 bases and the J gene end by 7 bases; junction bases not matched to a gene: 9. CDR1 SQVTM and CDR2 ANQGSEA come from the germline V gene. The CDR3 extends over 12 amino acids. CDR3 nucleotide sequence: TGCAGCGCCCGAACAGGGGCAGGTGAAGCTTTCTTT. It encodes CSARTGAGEAFF.

CDR3 nucleotides: TGTGCCAGCAGCTACAGATTAGCGGGAGGGAATAGTGAGCAGTTCTTC. Encoded protein: CASSYRLAGGNSEQFF. The genes are TRBV11-3 and TRBJ2-1; 11 nucleotides align to TRBD2. The CDR3 loop spans 16 amino acids. Losses at the gene ends were 4 bases for V and 9 bases for J; bases not matched to a gene: 11. Germline V gene lookup returns CDR1 SGHNT and CDR2 YENEEA.

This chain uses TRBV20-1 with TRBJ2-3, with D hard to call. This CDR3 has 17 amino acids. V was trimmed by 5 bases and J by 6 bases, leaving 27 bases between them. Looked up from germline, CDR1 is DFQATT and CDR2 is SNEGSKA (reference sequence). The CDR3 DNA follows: TGCAGTGCTGCTCTTGCGAGAGGCGGAGCCCTTGGGGATACGCAGTATTTT. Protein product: CSAALARGGALGDTQYF.

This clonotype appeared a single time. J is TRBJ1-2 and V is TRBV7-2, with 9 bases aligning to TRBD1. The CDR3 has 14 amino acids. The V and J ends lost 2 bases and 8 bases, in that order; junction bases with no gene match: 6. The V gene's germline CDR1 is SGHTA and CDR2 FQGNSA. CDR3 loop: CASSLSGQGIGYTF. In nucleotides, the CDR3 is TGTGCCAGCAGCTTATCAGGACAGGGGATCGGCTACACCTTC.

CDR3 residues: CASSSKREPYNEQFF. CDR3 DNA sequence: TGTGCCAGCAGTTCCAAGCGGGAGCCCTACAATGAGCAGTTCTTC. The chain joins TRBV12-3 or TRBV12-4 to TRBJ2-1; 8 bases align to TRBD2. The CDR3 covers 15 residues. V lost 4 bases, J lost 2 bases, and 4 bases stayed unmatched.

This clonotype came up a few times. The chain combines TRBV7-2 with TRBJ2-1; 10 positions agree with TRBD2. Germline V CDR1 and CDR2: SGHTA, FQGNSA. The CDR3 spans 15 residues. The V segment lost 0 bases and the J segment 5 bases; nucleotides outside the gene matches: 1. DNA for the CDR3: TGTGCCAGCAGCTTAGCTACTAGCGGGGACAATGAGCAGTTCTTC. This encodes CASSLATSGDNEQFF.

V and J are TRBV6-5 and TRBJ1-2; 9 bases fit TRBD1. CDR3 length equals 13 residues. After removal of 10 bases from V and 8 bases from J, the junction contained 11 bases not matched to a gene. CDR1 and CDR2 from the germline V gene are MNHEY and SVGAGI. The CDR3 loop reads CATLSGTGNGYTF. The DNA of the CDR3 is TGTGCCACCCTATCCGGGACAGGGAACGGCTACACCTTC.

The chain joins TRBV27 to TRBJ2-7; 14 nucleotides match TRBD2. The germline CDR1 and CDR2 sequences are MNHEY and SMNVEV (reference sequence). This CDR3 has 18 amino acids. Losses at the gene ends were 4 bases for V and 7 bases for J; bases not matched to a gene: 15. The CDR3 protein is CASSSGTSGRRSYNEQYF. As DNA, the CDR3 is TGTGCCAGCAGTTCGGGGACTAGCGGGAGAAGGTCCTACAATGAGCAGTACTTC.

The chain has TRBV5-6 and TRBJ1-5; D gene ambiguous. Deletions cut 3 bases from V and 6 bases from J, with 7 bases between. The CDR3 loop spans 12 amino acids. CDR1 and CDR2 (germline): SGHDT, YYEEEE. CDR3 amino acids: CASSSIGQPQHF. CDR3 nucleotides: TGTGCCAGCAGCTCGATTGGTCAGCCCCAGCATTTT.

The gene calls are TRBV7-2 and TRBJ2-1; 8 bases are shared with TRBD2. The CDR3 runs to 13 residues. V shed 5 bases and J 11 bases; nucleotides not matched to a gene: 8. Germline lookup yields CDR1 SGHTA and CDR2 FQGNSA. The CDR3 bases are TGTGCCAGCAGCGTGTCACTAGCGGACCAGCAGTTCTTC. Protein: CASSVSLADQQFF.

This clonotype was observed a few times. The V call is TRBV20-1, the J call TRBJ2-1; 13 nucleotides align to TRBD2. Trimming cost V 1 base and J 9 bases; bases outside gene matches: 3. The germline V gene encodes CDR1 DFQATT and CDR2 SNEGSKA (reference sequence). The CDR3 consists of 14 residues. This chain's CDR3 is CSARGTSGRSEQFF. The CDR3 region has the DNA TGCAGTGCTAGAGGGACTAGCGGGAGATCTGAGCAGTTCTTC.

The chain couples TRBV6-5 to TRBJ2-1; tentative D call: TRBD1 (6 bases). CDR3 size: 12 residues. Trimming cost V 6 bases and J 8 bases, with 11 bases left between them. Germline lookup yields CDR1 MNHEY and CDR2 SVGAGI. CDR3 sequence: CASSGRGDEQFF. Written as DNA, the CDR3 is TGTGCCAGCAGCGGCAGGGGCGATGAGCAGTTCTTC.

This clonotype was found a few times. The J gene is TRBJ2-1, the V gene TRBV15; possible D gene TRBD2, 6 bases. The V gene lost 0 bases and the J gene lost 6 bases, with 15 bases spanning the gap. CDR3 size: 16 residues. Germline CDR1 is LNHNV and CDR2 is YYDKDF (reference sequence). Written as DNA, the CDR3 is TGTGCCACCAGCAGAGATTTACCGGGACTGACCAATGAGCAGTTCTTC. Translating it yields CATSRDLPGLTNEQFF.